A selection of T cell receptor beta chains follows, all from one sample in a study of shared clonotypes between healthy human individuals. Method: immunoSEQ multiplex PCR; TCRdb's copy keeps in-frame clones and lacks some. In the table there are roughly 1.4 million clones, approximately 98.5% of which are singletons. Sequences were obtained from naive CD4+ T cells sorted from blood. Receptor source: a man aged 30-40 years in good health. CDR3s include the opening cysteine and the closing phenylalanine or tryptophan. D genes are given only for firm matches. The listing skips clone size in some rows; elsewhere it reads once, few, many or a size class.

v_gene	abundance	j_gene	d_gene	CDR3nt	CDR3aa
TRBV6-1	-	TRBJ1-5	TRBD1	TGTGCCAGCTTGGGGACAGGGGATCAGCCCCAGCATTTT	CASLGTGDQPQHF
TRBV25-1	-	TRBJ2-7	TRBD2	TGTGCCAGCAGTGATGGGGTGCGGCTAGCGGGGGAAAGGGAGCAGTACTTC	CASSDGVRLAGEREQYF
TRBV28	-	TRBJ1-5	-	TGTGCCAGCAGTTTCCCCCAGGGCCGGGGCCGAAATCAGCCCCAGCATTTT	CASSFPQGRGRNQPQHF
TRBV4-3	once	TRBJ2-6	-	TGCGCCAGCAGCCCTAAAGTATGGCCCTCTGGGGCCAACGTCCTGACTTTC	CASSPKVWPSGANVLTF
TRBV14	-	TRBJ2-3	-	TGTGCCAGCAGCCAAGAGAGGGCGTCTACGCAGTATTTT	CASSQERASTQYF
TRBV7-2	-	TRBJ2-7	TRBD2	TGTGCCAGCAGCTTACTAGCGGGGGGGATCTACGAGCAGTACTTC	CASSLLAGGIYEQYF
TRBV10-3	-	TRBJ1-5	TRBD1	TGTGCCACCACAGACAGGGACTTCCATCAGCCCCAGCATTTT	CATTDRDFHQPQHF
TRBV6-5	-	TRBJ2-1	TRBD2	TGTGCCAGCAGGGGACTAGCGGTATACAATGAGCAGTTCTTC	CASRGLAVYNEQFF
TRBV5-1	-	TRBJ1-2	-	TGCGCCAGCAGCTTGGATAGGGCAGGGGATCGTGGCTACACCTTC	CASSLDRAGDRGYTF
TRBV2	once	TRBJ2-1	TRBD2	TGTGCCAGCAGTGAAACTAGCGGGAGGTACAATGAGCAGTTCTTC	CASSETSGRYNEQFF
TRBV28	once	TRBJ2-1	-	TGTGCCAGCAGTTTTCTTAGTCGAAATGAGCAGTTCTTC	CASSFLSRNEQFF
TRBV29-1	-	TRBJ2-5	-	TGCAGCGGTTGGCGCCAGGCCCAAGAGACCCAGTACTTC	CSGWRQAQETQYF
TRBV2	-	TRBJ1-2	-	TGTGCCAGCAGTGAAGGAGGGCAAAATCGAGGCTACACCTTC	CASSEGGQNRGYTF
TRBV7-2	-	TRBJ1-3	TRBD1	TGTGCCAGCAGCTTAGCTTCGACTATTACAGGGGGTAGGAACACCATATATTTT	CASSLASTITGGRNTIYF
TRBV9	-	TRBJ2-7	TRBD2	TGTGCCAGCAGCGTAAGGACTAGCGGGACGGTTTTCTACGAGCAGTACTTC	CASSVRTSGTVFYEQYF
TRBV5-4	-	TRBJ2-1	-	TGTGCCAGCAGCTTCGGCGGGAAAGCGGTGGGTGAGCAGTTCTTC	CASSFGGKAVGEQFF
TRBV9	-	TRBJ2-2	TRBD2	TGTGCCAGCAGCACGCGACTAGCGGGAAACACCGGGGAGCTGTTTTTT	CASSTRLAGNTGELFF
TRBV18	once	TRBJ2-5	TRBD2	TGTGCCAGCTCATTCATAGCGGGAGAGGAGGAGACCCAGTACTTC	CASSFIAGEEETQYF
TRBV7-2	-	TRBJ2-7	TRBD1	TGTGCCAGCAGCTTGGGACAGGCTCCCTCCTACGAGCAGTACTTC	CASSLGQAPSYEQYF
TRBV5-1	-	TRBJ1-1	TRBD1	TGCGCCAGCAGCGAGACAGGGGGCACTGAAGCTTTCTTT	CASSETGGTEAFF
TRBV28	-	TRBJ2-7	-	TGTGCCAGCACCACGACAGTCGCAGACTACGAGCAGTACTTC	CASTTTVADYEQYF
TRBV5-1	-	TRBJ2-5	TRBD2	TGCGCCAGCAGCTCTGGACTAGCGCTAGAGACCCAGTACTTC	CASSSGLALETQYF